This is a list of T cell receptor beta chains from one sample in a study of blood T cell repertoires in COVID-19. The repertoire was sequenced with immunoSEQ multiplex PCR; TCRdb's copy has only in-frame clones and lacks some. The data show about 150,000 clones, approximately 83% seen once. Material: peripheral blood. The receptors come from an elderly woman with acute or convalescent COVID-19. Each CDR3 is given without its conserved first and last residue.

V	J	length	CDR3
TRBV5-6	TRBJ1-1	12	ASSRVGFPTEAF
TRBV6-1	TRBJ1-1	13	ASSDGGARETEAF
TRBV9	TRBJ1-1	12	ASSVNTLNTEAF
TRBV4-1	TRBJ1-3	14	ASSQGITGAGNTIY
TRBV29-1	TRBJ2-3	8	SVQADTQY
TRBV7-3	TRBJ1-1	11	ASSFGSNTEAF
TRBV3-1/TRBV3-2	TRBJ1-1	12	ASSQGSVNTEAF
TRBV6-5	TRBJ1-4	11	ASSRSFNEKLF
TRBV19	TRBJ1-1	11	ASSIDLNTEAF
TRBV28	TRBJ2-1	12	ASSPTGQLMRQF
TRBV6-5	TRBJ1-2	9	ATTSGYGYT
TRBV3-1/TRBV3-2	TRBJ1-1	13	ASTTGQGRATEAF
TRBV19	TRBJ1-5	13	ASSVTTGVEVAQH
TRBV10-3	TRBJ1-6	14	ASRPTPWTGDSPLH
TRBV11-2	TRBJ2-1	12	ASSLEAGGDEQF
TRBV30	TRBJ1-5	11	ALSRGISQPQH
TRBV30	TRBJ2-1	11	AWSIQGATEQF
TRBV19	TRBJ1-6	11	ASSIAREGSLH
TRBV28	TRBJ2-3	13	ASSFQAGVADTQY
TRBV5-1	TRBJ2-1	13	ASVSPGGPGNEQF
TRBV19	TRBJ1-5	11	ASTPRGNQPQH
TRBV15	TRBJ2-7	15	ATSREGPGQGFNEQY
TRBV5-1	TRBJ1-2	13	ASSLDSLNAYGYT
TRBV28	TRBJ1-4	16	ASRTNVEGAKFNEKLF
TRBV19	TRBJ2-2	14	ASSPRRGDGAGELF
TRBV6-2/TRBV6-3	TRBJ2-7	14	ASSYSIGGVAYEQY
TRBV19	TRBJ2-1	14	ASSIVTSGSWNEQF
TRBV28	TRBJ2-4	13	ASSLSGLAKNIQY
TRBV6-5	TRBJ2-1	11	ATDRGEYNEQF
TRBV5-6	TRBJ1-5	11	ASSLRGDQPQH
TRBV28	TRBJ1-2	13	ASSLFGGGRGGYT
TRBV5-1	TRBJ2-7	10	ASSLPAYEQY
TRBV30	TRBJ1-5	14	AWSPEGKVSNQPQH
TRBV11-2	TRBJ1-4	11	ASSLGQHEKLF
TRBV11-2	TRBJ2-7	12	ASSLMGLEYEQY
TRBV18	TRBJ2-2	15	ASSPFPWASNTGELF
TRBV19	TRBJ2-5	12	ASSDLWGRETQY